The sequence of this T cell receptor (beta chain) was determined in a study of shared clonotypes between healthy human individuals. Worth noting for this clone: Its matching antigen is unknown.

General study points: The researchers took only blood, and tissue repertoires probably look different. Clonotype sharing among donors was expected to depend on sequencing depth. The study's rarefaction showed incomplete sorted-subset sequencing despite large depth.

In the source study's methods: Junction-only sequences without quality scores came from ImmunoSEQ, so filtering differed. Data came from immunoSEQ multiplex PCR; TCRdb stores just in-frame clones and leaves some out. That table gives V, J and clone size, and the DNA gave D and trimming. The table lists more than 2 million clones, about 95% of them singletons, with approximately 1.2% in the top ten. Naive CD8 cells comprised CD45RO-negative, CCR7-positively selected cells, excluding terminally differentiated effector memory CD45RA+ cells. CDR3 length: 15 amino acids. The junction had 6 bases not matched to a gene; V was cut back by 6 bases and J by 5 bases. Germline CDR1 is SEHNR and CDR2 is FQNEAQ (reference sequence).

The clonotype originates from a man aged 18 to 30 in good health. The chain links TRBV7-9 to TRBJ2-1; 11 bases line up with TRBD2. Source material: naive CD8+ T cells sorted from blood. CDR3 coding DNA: TGTGCCAGCAGTCCTAGCGGGAGGTTCCACAATGAGCAGTTCTTC. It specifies CASSPSGRFHNEQFF.